Following are 14 T cell receptor beta chains from one sample sequenced in a study of human T cells and chemical hapten exposure. The sample's time point: patch test 1, 2 weeks after DPC sensitization. Treatment specified: therapeutic diphenylcyclopropenone sensitization with weekly scalp DPC. Each CDR3 protein gets one entry after TCRdb re-called the RACE reads with MiXCR. The sample has 70,000 to 100,000 distinct CDR3 sequences, 7.5% to 9.5% seen once; the top ten hold 1.5% to 1.9%. The specimen was whole blood, collected in connection with sensitization to the hapten diphenylcyclopropenone (DPC). Receptors originate from a woman in her 30s with alopecia areata. Some clones in this sample may be carry-over from other donors' samples.

Worth noting for this clonotype: A much larger clonotype is one base distant, so this may be a read error. This chain connects TRBV6-5 to TRBJ2-5; tentatively, D is TRBD2 (5 bases). CDR3 length: 11 residues. CDR1 and CDR2 from the germline V gene are MNHEY and SVGAGI. Trimming took 4 bases from V and 5 from J, leaving 5 bases between them. CDR3 sequence (DNA): TGTGCCAGCAGTTGCGGGGAGACCCAGTACTTC. Protein: CASSCGETQYF.

This clonotype was counted ten times or more. The chain has TRBV29-1 and TRBJ2-7; 7 bases are shared with TRBD1. CDR1 and CDR2 (germline): SQVTM, ANQGSEA. With 5 bases clipped from V and 7 bases from J, the junction kept 8 bases outside the gene matches. This CDR3 comprises 12 residues. CDR3 in amino acids: CSVLKGAFEQYF. CDR3 DNA: TGCAGCGTTTTGAAGGGGGCCTTTGAGCAGTACTTC.

This clonotype was counted many times. This sequence joins TRBV12-3 or TRBV12-4 and TRBJ1-1, with 11 bases aligning to TRBD1. The J segment lost 4 bases and the V segment lost 4 bases, leaving 5 bases of the junction unmatched. The CDR3 consists of 15 residues. The CDR3 DNA is TGTGCCAGCAGTTCGACGGGACAGGGGGGCACTGAAGCTTTCTTT. Its translation: CASSSTGQGGTEAFF.

This clonotype was seen more than once but under ten times. J is TRBJ1-4 and V is TRBV18; 9 bases agree with TRBD1. With V trimmed by 4 bases and J by 0 bases, 12 bases remained unmatched. The CDR3 has 19 amino acids. Per the germline V gene, CDR1 is KGHSH and CDR2 is LQKENI. For the CDR3, the DNA is TGTGCCAGCTCACTCATGCCCCCCGGGACAGGGACAACTAATGAAAAACTGTTTTTT. Translation: CASSLMPPGTGTTNEKLFF.

The V call is TRBV18, the J call TRBJ1-6; 10 bases are a match to TRBD1. Germline trimming cut 4 bases from V and 1 base from J; bases unmatched to any gene: 10. CDR1 is KGHSH and CDR2 is LQKENI in the germline V gene. CDR3 length equals 19 residues. This CDR3 is CASSLRAGTGDSYNSPLHF. The CDR3 coding sequence is TGTGCCAGCTCACTACGTGCCGGGACAGGGGATTCCTATAATTCACCCCTCCACTTT.

This clonotype was seen repeatedly, ten times or more. The gene calls are TRBV2 and TRBJ2-5; D is possibly TRBD1 (5 bases). The CDR3 sequence is 14 residues long. CDR1 is SNHLY and CDR2 is FYNNEI in the germline V gene. V shed 6 bases and J shed 5 bases, with 16 bases lying between them. The DNA of the CDR3 is TGTGCCAGCAGCGCAGTAGGGGCGCGGGAGACCCAGTACTTC. Amino acids: CASSAVGARETQYF. The complete variable domain, with remaining parts taken from reference TRBV2 and TRBJ2-5, reads EPEVTQTPSHQVTQMGQEVILRCVPISNHLYFYWYRQILGQKVEFLVSFYNNEISEKSEIFDDQFSVERPDGSNFTLKIRSTKLEDSAMYFCASSAVGARETQYFGPGTRLLVL.

This clonotype was observed many times. The genes are TRBV3-1 and TRBJ1-1, with D unresolved. This CDR3 contains 16 residues. Germline V lookup: CDR1 LGHDT, CDR2 YNNKEL (reference sequence). V was pared by 3 bases and J by 2 bases, with 16 bases between. The CDR3 bases are TGTGCCAGCAGCCAGGTCCGGGATCGAAAAAACACTGAAGCTTTCTTT. Protein sequence: CASSQVRDRKNTEAFF.

The chain recombines TRBV18 with TRBJ1-3; the D is unclear. In germline, CDR1 is KGHSH, CDR2 LQKENI. V lost 3 bases and J 4 bases, leaving 10 bases between the germline ends. This CDR3 comprises 14 residues. CDR3: CASSPNVQGNTIYF. Written as DNA, the CDR3 is TGTGCCAGCTCACCTAACGTCCAGGGAAACACCATATATTTT.

This clonotype was counted many times. The CDR3 spells CASSYFGGSFHSNQPQHF. In DNA, the CDR3 is TGTGCCAGCAGTTACTTCGGGGGCTCGTTCCATAGCAATCAGCCCCAGCATTTT. The chain employs TRBV6-5 and TRBJ1-5; D is perhaps TRBD1 (6 bases). Germline-derived CDR1 and CDR2 are MNHEY and SVGAGI. The CDR3 sequence is 18 residues long. V gave up 1 base and J gave up 0 bases, with 16 bases separating them.

Ten or more counts support this clonotype. The chain combines TRBV5-1 with TRBJ1-1; 9 nucleotides align to TRBD1. The V and J ends lost 4 bases and 4 bases, in that order; junction bases with no gene match: 5. The CDR3 length is 14 residues. Germline loops: CDR1 SGHRS, CDR2 YFSETQ. The CDR3 DNA sequence: TGCGCCAGCAGCCCCCAACAGGGGGCCACTGAAGCTTTCTTT. Protein product: CASSPQQGATEAFF.

This clonotype has a count of ten or more. CDR3 loop: CSVEGDTPGPADTQYF. The CDR3 region has the DNA TGCAGCGTTGAGGGTGACACCCCCGGGCCCGCGGATACGCAGTATTTT. The chain employs TRBV29-1 and TRBJ2-3; D not certain. CDR1 and CDR2 from the germline V gene are SQVTM and ANQGSEA. With 3 bases removed from V and 6 bases from J, the gap between germline ends came to 22 bases. This CDR3 has 16 amino acids.

At least ten counts were recorded for this clonotype. V usage is TRBV7-2 and J usage is TRBJ2-5; 7 bases are shared with TRBD1. Germline lookup yields CDR1 SGHTA and CDR2 FQGNSA. The CDR3 length is 13 residues. The J segment lost 5 bases and the V segment lost 6 bases, leaving 6 bases of the junction unmatched. CDR3 nucleotides: TGTGCCAGCAGATCACAGGGGATCGAGACCCAGTACTTC. This translates into CASRSQGIETQYF.

This clonotype was seen repeatedly, ten times or more. The chain uses TRBV12-3 or TRBV12-4 and TRBJ2-5; TRBD2 aligns across 8 bases. The CDR3 sequence is 13 residues long. With V trimmed by 8 bases and J by 1 base, 3 bases remained unmatched. CDR3 DNA sequence: TGTGCCAGCCTAGCGGGTGCCCAAGAGACCCAGTACTTC. Its translation is CASLAGAQETQYF.

This clonotype was seen more than once but under ten times. The chain carries TRBV18 and TRBJ1-1; TRBD1 aligns across 7 bases. After removal of 3 bases from V and 1 base from J, the junction contained 8 bases not matched to a gene. CDR1 and CDR2 (germline): KGHSH, LQKENI. This CDR3 spans 16 amino acids. CDR3 amino acids: CASSPRAGGTNTEAFF. As DNA, the CDR3 is TGTGCCAGCTCACCGAGGGCAGGGGGGACGAACACTGAAGCTTTCTTT.